One sample yielded the 27 T cell receptor beta chains listed below, sequenced in a study of cytomegalovirus exposure and HLA in healthy donors. The primer mix had 60 Vbeta and 13 Jbeta primers. The method was immunoSEQ multiplex PCR; TCRdb's version includes in-frame clones alone and lacks a portion of them. The table lists about 170,000 clones, almost 80% of them singletons. Input material: PBMCs. These receptors all stem from a man between 40 and 49 years old in good health and CMV-seropositive.

The gene calls are TRBV18 and TRBJ1-5, with 9 bases that match TRBD1. The CDR3 covers 15 residues. Germline V gives CDR1 KGHSH, CDR2 LQKENI. The trim removed 3 bases at V and 6 bases at J, leaving 6 bases unmatched. This CDR3 is CASSPRGQGSQPQHF. In nucleotides, the CDR3 is TGTGCCAGCTCACCGCGGGGACAGGGCAGTCAGCCCCAGCATTTT.

The chain recombines TRBV9 with TRBJ2-2; D might be TRBD2 (6 bases). This CDR3 region has 15 residues. Deletions cut 7 bases from V and 2 bases from J, with 15 bases between. CDR1 SGDLS and CDR2 YYNGEE come from the germline V gene. In nucleotides, the CDR3 is TGTGCCAGCGGCCGGGGGTCGTTAAACACCGGGGAGCTGTTTTTT. Translation: CASGRGSLNTGELFF.

CDR3 residues: CASSPRAPYEQYF. The DNA of the CDR3 is TGTGCCAGCTCACCACGGGCGCCCTACGAGCAGTACTTC. The chain has TRBV18 and TRBJ2-7; D uncertain. V dropped 1 base and J dropped 2 bases, with 6 bases sitting between them. The CDR3 sequence is 13 residues long. Germline values: CDR1 KGHSH, CDR2 LQKENI.

This chain's CDR3 is CASSVDRGDYNEQFF. CDR3 DNA sequence: TGTGCCAGCAGCGTAGACAGGGGGGATTACAATGAGCAGTTCTTC. This sequence joins TRBV9 and TRBJ2-1; 8 nucleotides align to TRBD1. The CDR3 extends over 15 amino acids. CDR1 and CDR2 (germline): SGDLS, YYNGEE. The junction had 3 bases not matched to a gene; V was cut back by 0 bases and J by 4 bases.

The rearrangement uses TRBV6-1 and TRBJ1-1, with unresolved D. The germline V and J ends were trimmed by 6 bases and 2 bases, with 16 bases remaining between them. This CDR3 is 15 amino acids long. Looked up from germline, CDR1 is MNHNS and CDR2 is SASEGT. The CDR3 region has the DNA TGTGCCAGCAGCCCCAGGTGGGGAGTAAACACTGAAGCTTTCTTT. Encoded protein: CASSPRWGVNTEAFF.

This clone turned up a few times. V is TRBV28 and J is TRBJ2-1; possibly TRBD2 for D (5 bases). Germline CDR1 MDHEN, CDR2 SYDVKM. This CDR3 comprises 13 residues. With 7 bases removed from V and 0 bases from J, the gap between germline ends came to 7 bases. CDR3: CASIGSSYNEQFF. The CDR3 DNA reads as TGTGCCAGCATTGGGAGCTCCTACAATGAGCAGTTCTTC.

V gene TRBV7-9 combines with J gene TRBJ2-1; D is possibly TRBD2 (6 bases). The CDR3 is made up of 13 amino acids. Trimming left V 11 bases short and J 3 bases short, with 14 bases between. The germline CDR1 and CDR2 sequences are SEHNR and FQNEAQ (reference sequence). CDR3 coding DNA: TGTGCCGGGTCTAGGGGACTCTACAATGAGCAGTTCTTC. It specifies CAGSRGLYNEQFF.

This chain connects TRBV9 to TRBJ2-2, with 7 nucleotides matching TRBD2. V trimming: 3 bases; J trimming: 4 bases; junction bases outside the gene matches: 12. CDR3 length: 17 amino acids. The germline V gene encodes CDR1 SGDLS and CDR2 YYNGEE. CDR3: CASSARGSAGVTGELFF. The CDR3 coding sequence is TGTGCCAGCAGCGCACGAGGGTCTGCGGGAGTCACCGGGGAGCTGTTTTTT.

V and J are TRBV14 and TRBJ2-7; maybe TRBD1 (6 bases). V was shortened by 4 bases and J by 4 bases, with 14 bases between the two germline ends. Germline lookup yields CDR1 SGHDN and CDR2 FVKESK. The CDR3 extends over 14 amino acids. CDR3 region: CASSPDSLGYEQYF. The CDR3 DNA reads TGTGCCAGCAGCCCGGACAGCCTTGGATACGAGCAGTACTTC.

This chain uses TRBV13 with TRBJ2-3, with 11 nucleotides matching TRBD2. The CDR3 spans 17 residues. Germline V lookup: CDR1 PRHDT, CDR2 FYEKMQ (reference sequence). Losses at the gene ends were 4 bases for V and 2 bases for J; bases not matched to a gene: 8. The CDR3 DNA reads TGTGCCAGCAGCTGGGTTGGACTAGCGGGTTTCACAGATACGCAGTATTTT. Residues: CASSWVGLAGFTDTQYF. The complete variable domain, with remaining parts taken from reference TRBV13 and TRBJ2-3, reads AAGVIQSPRHLIKEKRETATLKCYPIPRHDTVYWYQQGPGQDPQFLISFYEKMQSDKGSIPDRFSAQQFSDYHSELNMSSLELGDSALYFCASSWVGLAGFTDTQYFGPGTRLTVL.

The chain couples TRBV2 to TRBJ2-7; no definite D call. The V end was cut by 8 bases, the J end by 0 bases, with 11 bases between. The CDR3 contains 13 residues. Germline V lookup: CDR1 SNHLY, CDR2 FYNNEI. The CDR3 region is CASLPYNSYEQYF. The CDR3, as DNA: TGTGCCAGCCTGCCCTATAACTCCTACGAGCAGTACTTC.

This sequence joins TRBV28 and TRBJ2-1, with 9 bases identical to TRBD2. Trimming took 6 bases from V and 9 from J; bases not matched to a gene: 15. This CDR3 is 16 amino acids long. Germline assignment: CDR1 MDHEN and CDR2 SYDVKM. The CDR3 nucleotides are TGTGCCAGCAGCCTCCGAGGGGCGGGAGGGTCGGGTGAGCAGTTCTTC. This codes for CASSLRGAGGSGEQFF. The full variable domain, with the rest looked up from reference TRBV28 and TRBJ2-1, is DVKVTQSSRYLVKRTGEKVFLECVQDMDHENMFWYRQDPGLGLRLIYFSYDVKMKEKGDIPEGYSVSREKKERFSLILESASTNQTSMYLCASSLRGAGGSGEQFFGPGTRLTVL.

The J gene is TRBJ2-3, the V gene TRBV29-1; 10 nucleotides align to TRBD2. J gave up 7 bases and V 4 bases, and 8 bases lay outside the gene matches. Germline V lookup: CDR1 SQVTM, CDR2 ANQGSEA. The CDR3 is 14 residues long. CDR3 nucleotides: TGCAGCGTTGTTTTAGCGGGGGGTGGGAATACGCAGTATTTT. Protein product: CSVVLAGGGNTQYF.

V gene TRBV5-1 combines with J gene TRBJ1-2; D is uncertain. Trimming took 0 bases from V and 6 from J, leaving 15 bases between them. Germline V gives CDR1 SGHRS, CDR2 YFSETQ. The CDR3 extends over 15 amino acids. This chain's CDR3 is CASSLVPGSGDGYTF. The CDR3 bases are TGCGCCAGCAGCTTGGTTCCGGGGAGTGGAGATGGCTACACCTTC.

This chain uses TRBV19 with TRBJ2-7; 10 bases are a match to TRBD1. With 7 bases clipped from V and 2 bases from J, the junction kept 5 bases outside the gene matches. The CDR3 is made up of 14 amino acids. Germline values: CDR1 LNHDA, CDR2 SQIVND (reference sequence). CDR3 coding DNA: TGTGCCAGTACCGCCGGGACAGGGGCCTACGAGCAGTACTTC. As protein: CASTAGTGAYEQYF.

This chain links TRBV29-1 with TRBJ2-1, with TRBD2 matching 9 bases. This CDR3 spans 13 amino acids. CDR1 SQVTM and CDR2 ANQGSEA come from the germline V gene. V lost 8 bases to trimming and J lost 9 bases; unmatched junction nucleotides: 11. CDR3 in amino acids: CSSEAGGASEQFF. DNA for the CDR3: TGCAGCAGTGAGGCGGGGGGGGCAAGTGAGCAGTTCTTC.

The chain recombines TRBV28 with TRBJ2-1; 15 bases agree with TRBD2. Per the germline V gene, CDR1 is MDHEN and CDR2 is SYDVKM. V trimming: 7 bases; J trimming: 6 bases; junction bases outside the gene matches: 13. The length of the CDR3 is 18 residues. This CDR3 is CASTPGLAGGGWPNEQFF. Written as DNA, the CDR3 is TGTGCCAGCACTCCGGGACTAGCGGGAGGAGGGTGGCCCAATGAGCAGTTCTTC.

The gene calls are TRBV15 and TRBJ2-1; the D is unclear. The CDR3 extends over 16 amino acids. The V gene lost 3 bases and the J gene lost 4 bases, with 16 bases spanning the gap. CDR1 is LNHNV, CDR2 YYDKDF, per germline (reference sequence). In nucleotides, the CDR3 is TGTGCCACCAGCAGGTACCCTATGGAGTCTTACAATGAGCAGTTCTTC. Its translation is CATSRYPMESYNEQFF.

J is TRBJ1-5 and V is TRBV19; TRBD1 agrees at 7 bases. Looked up from germline, CDR1 is LNHDA and CDR2 is SQIVND (reference sequence). This CDR3 has 16 residues. Unmatched junction bases numbered 10, after V lost 4 bases and J lost 4 bases. The CDR3 DNA reads as TGTGCCAGTAGTAACATTGAGACAGGGAGAAATCAGCCCCAGCATTTT. Its translation is CASSNIETGRNQPQHF.

Here the CDR3 DNA reads TGTGCCAGCACCAGACAGGGGGACACTGAAGCTTTCTTT. Its translation: CASTRQGDTEAFF. The chain joins TRBV27 to TRBJ1-1, with TRBD1 matching over 9 bases. Looked up from germline, CDR1 is MNHEY and CDR2 is SMNVEV (reference sequence). The CDR3 has 13 amino acids. The V segment lost 7 bases and the J segment 3 bases; nucleotides outside the gene matches: 3.

This clone was seen more than once but under ten times. The rearrangement joins TRBV18 to TRBJ1-1, with 9 bases identical to TRBD1. CDR3 length: 16 amino acids. Germline-derived CDR1 and CDR2 are KGHSH and LQKENI. Trimming removed 3 bases from V and 5 bases from J; junction bases left unmatched: 10. As DNA, the CDR3 is TGTGCCAGCTCACCCTTGACAGGGGGTAGGGGGACTGAAGCTTTCTTT. Its protein is CASSPLTGGRGTEAFF.

The CDR3 bases are TGTGCCAGTGCCACTCAGGCGGGAGTGGGGTACAATGAGCAGTTCTTC. Its translation: CASATQAGVGYNEQFF. V usage is TRBV19 and J usage is TRBJ2-1, with TRBD2 identical over 7 bases. CDR3 length: 16 amino acids. Germline V lookup: CDR1 LNHDA, CDR2 SQIVND (reference sequence). Germline trimming cut 8 bases from V and 4 bases from J; bases unmatched to any gene: 14.

This clone was seen more than once but under ten times. The chain couples TRBV28 to TRBJ2-5, with a tentative D call TRBD2 (5 bases). CDR3 size: 14 residues. Trimming took off 10 bases at V and 5 bases at J, with 20 bases between the two ends. Germline values: CDR1 MDHEN, CDR2 SYDVKM. The CDR3 is CAIRRSSPSETQYF. In DNA, the CDR3 is TGTGCCATTCGGAGGAGTAGCCCCTCGGAGACCCAGTACTTC.

The chain employs TRBV7-2 and TRBJ2-4, with D possibly TRBD1 on 5 matching bases. Deletions cut 0 bases from V and 0 bases from J, with 9 bases between. Germline CDR1 SGHTA, CDR2 FQGNSA. The CDR3 contains 16 residues. The CDR3 nucleotides read TGTGCCAGCAGCTTAGCGCCAGGGCTAGCCAAAAACATTCAGTACTTC. This gives the protein CASSLAPGLAKNIQYF.

V is TRBV6-1 and J is TRBJ2-2; D ambiguous. Germline loops: CDR1 MNHNS, CDR2 SASEGT. V lost 2 bases, J lost 6 bases, and 10 bases lay in between. CDR3 length equals 14 residues. CDR3 nucleotide sequence: TGTGCCAGCAGTGAAATTATCTCGGCCGGGGAGCTGTTTTTT. This sequence encodes CASSEIISAGELFF.

The J gene is TRBJ1-1, the V gene TRBV7-9; possible D gene TRBD1, 5 bases. Germline V lookup: CDR1 SEHNR, CDR2 FQNEAQ (reference sequence). This CDR3 region has 14 residues. V lost 5 bases and J lost 5, with 15 bases in between. CDR3 amino acids: CASSVGHGGTEAFF. CDR3 DNA: TGTGCCAGCAGCGTAGGACACGGGGGGACTGAAGCTTTCTTT.

This chain joins TRBV10-3 and TRBJ2-5; 7 nucleotides line up with TRBD2. TRBJ2-7 matches the DNA end more closely, so the J call is doubtful. Per the germline V gene, CDR1 is ENHRY and CDR2 is SYGVKD. The CDR3 has 14 amino acids. The CDR3 DNA sequence: TGTGCCATCAGTGGGGGACTATCCCCCCACGAGCAGTACTTC. Translation gives CAISGGLSPHEQYF.